The source of this T cell receptor beta chain is a study of T cells in women clearing cervical HPV infection. Concerning this clone: The read is 3 residues too short to cover the CDR3 end, so that end is filled in from the germline J gene.

V was pared by 0 bases and J by 5 bases, with 6 bases of the junction left unmatched. The CDR3 has 15 residues. Germline-derived CDR1 and CDR2 are LNHDA and SQIVND (reference sequence). TCRdb's table, derived via immunoSEQ multiplex PCR, lists solely in-frame clones and lacks some. Its clone listing holds tens of thousands of clones. The TCR was taken from a woman between 18 and 75 years old with a cervical HPV16 infection that either progressed to CIN3+ or cleared (not recorded which). The V call is TRBV19, the J call TRBJ1-1; 7 bases fit TRBD1. The sample taken for sequencing was blood buffy coat. CDR3 amino acids: CASSIDQTGRTEAFF. The covered CDR3 bases are TGTGCCAGTAGTATAGATCAGACAGGGAGGACTGAA.